These 18 T cell receptor beta chains were all obtained from the same sample, sequenced in a study of cytomegalovirus exposure and HLA in healthy donors (dated 2017 in TCRdb). Library creation used the immunoSEQ multiplex PCR assay. For the multiplex PCR, a mixture combining 60 forward primers for TCR Vbeta segments and 13 reverse primers for TCR Jbeta segments was used. The clones in this table, taken by TCRdb from immuneACCESS, are in-frame only. Not every clone is retained; where verified, under half of the shortfall comes from an unresolved V gene, and the cause of the rest is unknown. The sample has some 110,000 clones on record, 10% of them singletons. Clones ranked in the top ten supply 5.5% to 7.5% of the sample. What was sequenced was PBMCs. All receptors come from a man aged 35 to 55 in good health and CMV-seropositive.

This chain uses TRBV10-1 with TRBJ2-2, with a tentative D call TRBD2 (5 bases). With 2 bases removed from V and 6 bases from J, the gap between germline ends came to 13 bases. The CDR3 runs to 15 residues. CDR1 is WNHNN and CDR2 is SYGVQD in the germline V gene (reference sequence). CDR3: CASSETRELSGELFF. The CDR3 DNA sequence: TGCGCCAGCAGTGAGACCCGGGAACTTTCCGGGGAGCTGTTTTTT.

This clone was seen only a few times. The CDR3 here is CASSFTTSGSSYEQYF. In nucleotides, the CDR3 is TGTGCCAGCAGTTTCACGACTAGCGGGAGCTCCTACGAGCAGTACTTC. The chain has TRBV27 and TRBJ2-7; TRBD2 matches at 12 bases. Germline V gene lookup returns CDR1 MNHEY and CDR2 SMNVEV (reference sequence). The V and J ends lost 3 bases and 0 bases, in that order; junction bases with no gene match: 3. The CDR3 contains 16 residues.

This clone has more than one count but fewer than ten. The chain carries TRBV28 and TRBJ2-5; no clear D. Trimming removed 1 base at V and 5 bases at J, with 8 bases between. The CDR3 contains 13 residues. Germline loops: CDR1 MDHEN, CDR2 SYDVKM. CDR3 nucleotides: TGTGCCAGCAGTTTATTTAGCTCGGAGACCCAGTACTTC. It codes for CASSLFSSETQYF.

A few counts support this clone. This sample includes further DNA sequences coding for the same CDR3. The chain links TRBV27 to TRBJ1-5; 7 bases align to TRBD1. Germline-derived CDR1 and CDR2 are MNHEY and SMNVEV (reference sequence). CDR3 length: 14 residues. V shed 8 bases and J 0 bases; nucleotides not matched to a gene: 4. The DNA of the CDR3 is TGTGCCAGCCGGGACAGATATAGCAATCAGCCCCAGCATTTT. Translated, it gives CASRDRYSNQPQHF.

The chain employs TRBV28 and TRBJ1-2, with 8 bases fitting TRBD1. The germline V gene encodes CDR1 MDHEN and CDR2 SYDVKM. Germline trimming cut 6 bases from V and 4 bases from J; bases unmatched to any gene: 13. This CDR3 region has 16 residues. The CDR3 reads CASSDHATGASYGYTF. DNA for the CDR3: TGTGCCAGCAGCGACCATGCGACAGGGGCGAGCTATGGCTACACCTTC.

This rearrangement joins TRBV9 to TRBJ1-2; unclear D gene. Germline V gene lookup returns CDR1 SGDLS and CDR2 YYNGEE. This CDR3 has 13 residues. The V end lost 5 bases, the J end lost 4 bases, and 12 bases lay between the germline ends. CDR3 loop: CASSPTGVYGYTF. The CDR3 bases are TGTGCCAGCAGTCCCACGGGAGTCTATGGCTACACCTTC.

There are a few counts of this clone. This chain connects TRBV9 to TRBJ2-1; 9 nucleotides agree with TRBD2. Trimming at V came to 0 bases and at J to 7 bases, leaving 5 bases not matched to a gene. This CDR3 is 15 amino acids long. The V gene's germline CDR1 is SGDLS and CDR2 YYNGEE. CDR3 in amino acids: CASSVDLAGLNEQFF. CDR3 nucleotides: TGTGCCAGCAGCGTAGATCTAGCGGGGCTAAATGAGCAGTTCTTC.

V is TRBV4-3 and J is TRBJ1-2; the D gene is possibly TRBD1 (6 bases). Germline V gene sequence: CDR1 LGHNA, CDR2 YSLEER. Trimming left V 0 bases short and J 4 bases short, with 15 bases between. The CDR3 is 16 amino acids. This CDR3 is CASSQETGQSAYGYTF. The CDR3 bases are TGCGCCAGCAGCCAAGAGACAGGTCAATCTGCCTATGGCTACACCTTC.

This clone came up a few times. This chain connects TRBV29-1 to TRBJ2-7; 7 bases align to TRBD1. The CDR3 has 14 amino acids. Germline lookup yields CDR1 SQVTM and CDR2 ANQGSEA. The J segment lost 1 base and the V segment lost 4 bases, leaving 7 bases of the junction unmatched. CDR3 DNA sequence: TGCAGCGTTGGGACAGGAAAGGGGTCCTACGAGCAGTACTTC. As protein: CSVGTGKGSYEQYF.

This clone was seen only a few times. CDR3 nucleotide sequence: TGCGCCAGCAGCCAAGACTGGACAACCAATGAGCAGTTCTTC. This gives the protein CASSQDWTTNEQFF. The rearrangement joins TRBV4-3 to TRBJ2-1; D is possibly TRBD1 (5 bases). Germline CDR1 LGHNA, CDR2 YSLEER. The germline V and J ends were trimmed by 0 bases and 6 bases, with 9 bases remaining between them. The CDR3 contains 14 residues.

This clone was observed a few times. The genes are TRBV4-1 and TRBJ2-1; TRBD2 agrees at 11 bases. The V gene's germline CDR1 is MGHRA and CDR2 YSYEKL. The junction had 0 bases not matched to a gene; V was cut back by 4 bases and J by 7 bases. CDR3 length equals 13 residues. CDR3 region: CASSPSGRNEQFF. The CDR3 DNA is TGCGCCAGCAGCCCTAGCGGGAGGAATGAGCAGTTCTTC.

The rearrangement joins TRBV2 to TRBJ2-7; D is perhaps TRBD2 (6 bases). V lost 7 bases and J 4 bases, leaving 17 bases between the germline ends. This CDR3 is built from 14 residues. From germline, CDR1 is SNHLY and CDR2 FYNNEI. The CDR3 DNA is TGTGCCAGCACTCCAGGTTTGACTAGATACGAGCAGTACTTC. This gives the protein CASTPGLTRYEQYF.

The J gene is TRBJ2-3, the V gene TRBV5-1, with 12 positions matching TRBD2. Trimming cost V 4 bases and J 5 bases; bases outside gene matches: 8. Per germline, CDR1 SGHRS and CDR2 YFSETQ. The CDR3 runs to 16 residues. The CDR3 is CASSGRTSGILDTQYF. The CDR3 DNA reads TGCGCCAGCAGCGGGAGGACTAGCGGGATTCTAGATACGCAGTATTTT.

This clone showed up just a few times. V and J are TRBV14 and TRBJ2-2, with TRBD1 matching over 11 bases. CDR1 is SGHDN and CDR2 is FVKESK in the germline V gene. The CDR3 extends over 16 amino acids. The J segment lost 12 bases and the V segment lost 4 bases, leaving 13 bases of the junction unmatched. The CDR3 nucleotides read TGTGCCAGCAGCCCCACGGACAGGGGGCCCAATATGAAGCTGTTTTTT. Translating it yields CASSPTDRGPNMKLFF.

This clone was seen only a few times. CDR3 in amino acids: CASSSTLSNEKLFF. The CDR3 coding sequence is TGTGCCAGCAGCTCTACCTTGTCTAATGAAAAACTGTTTTTT. V gene TRBV7-2 combines with J gene TRBJ1-4; D gene unclear. Between the trimmed V and J ends, which lost 4 bases and 3 bases, there was a span of 9 bases. This CDR3 is 14 amino acids long. Per the germline V gene, CDR1 is SGHTA and CDR2 is FQGNSA.

This clone has more than one count but fewer than ten. The rearrangement links TRBV7-2 to TRBJ2-7; 8 nucleotides line up with TRBD1. This CDR3 contains 15 residues. V lost 1 base, J lost 5 bases, and 7 bases stayed unmatched. Germline V gene lookup returns CDR1 SGHTA and CDR2 FQGNSA. CDR3 region: CASSLGQGALNEQYF. CDR3 sequence (DNA): TGTGCCAGCAGCTTAGGGCAGGGGGCACTGAACGAGCAGTACTTC.

The chain employs TRBV6-5 and TRBJ1-4; TRBD1 aligns across 8 bases. The CDR3 is made up of 15 amino acids. Looked up from germline, CDR1 is MNHEY and CDR2 is SVGAGI. V dropped 6 bases and J dropped 7; count of bases not matched to a gene: 10. CDR3 amino acids: CASSRLSGGSEKLFF. CDR3 DNA sequence: TGTGCCAGCAGCCGCCTATCAGGGGGCAGTGAAAAACTGTTTTTT.

The chain joins TRBV5-1 to TRBJ2-5; D is perhaps TRBD2 (6 bases). Germline V gene sequence: CDR1 SGHRS, CDR2 YFSETQ. The CDR3 loop spans 15 amino acids. Trimming cost V 4 bases and J 3 bases, with 16 bases left between them. The CDR3, as DNA: TGCGCCAGCAGCAGTGGGGGGTCGGGTGAAGAGACCCAGTACTTC. Translation: CASSSGGSGEETQYF.